This T cell receptor beta chain derives from a study of T cell repertoires in cytomegalovirus infection (dated by TCRdb to between 2018 and 2020). Notes on the research overall: The peptide stimulations were aimed at well-studied HLA-B-restricted epitopes as well as recently identified HLA-C-restricted CMV epitopes, whose presentation resists viral immunomodulation. Donor HLA type was relevant to the analysis, as public TCR beta signatures indicated carriage of CMV infection together with the matching HLA type. What the study reported, not specific to this receptor: The ex vivo response was dominated by HLA-C-restricted CMV-specific TCR beta clonotypes, which also provided the single most frequent clonotype in two of eight donors. In both this cohort and an independent roughly 330-donor cohort, the cumulative frequency of public TCR beta family members distinguished carriers of CMV infection plus the relevant HLA type.

Instrument used: Illumina HiSeq 1500. In-frame beta chains were kept once TCRdb had trimmed the public reads at Q25 with fastp and called clones with MiXCR. Rows matching on CDR3 protein sequence are summarized as one entry with the most common DNA and genes. This sample comprises approximately 910,000 distinct CDR3 sequences, approximately 31% of them detected only once. The top ten clones comprise around an eighth of the sample. V and J lose 8 bases and 0 bases, and a span of 8 bases separates them. The CDR3 has 13 amino acids, counting the end cysteine and phenylalanine. Only the CDR3 DNA is retained, 39 bases long and in frame from the first base. In light of the paper, this sample's treatment or condition label describes: in vitro stimulation with specific CMV peptide epitopes to enrich CMV-specific T cells. This clonotype was picked up many times. It has no known antigen specificity. Base quality data are lacking; no much larger clone is found one base away.

The TCR sequence derives from a human donor in good health (CMV status not recorded). Some clones in this sample may be carry-over from other donors' samples. The sequence joins TRBV12-3 or TRBV12-4 to TRBJ2-1; no D gene can be assigned with confidence. The sample was cultured CD8+ T cells from PBMCs, taken from culture after CMV antigen stimulation. The DNA sequence is TGTGCCAGCGGCGCACCCTCCTACAATGAGCAGTTCTTC. It codes for CASGAPSYNEQFF.